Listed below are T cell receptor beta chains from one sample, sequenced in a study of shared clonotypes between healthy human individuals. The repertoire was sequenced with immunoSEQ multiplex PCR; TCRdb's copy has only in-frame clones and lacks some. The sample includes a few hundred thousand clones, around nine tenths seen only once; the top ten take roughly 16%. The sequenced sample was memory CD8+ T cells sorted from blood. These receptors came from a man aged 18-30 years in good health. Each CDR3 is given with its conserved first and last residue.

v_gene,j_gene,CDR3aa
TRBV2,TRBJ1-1,CASSYAGQGSNTEAFF
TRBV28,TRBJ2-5,CASSTPGQGQETQYF
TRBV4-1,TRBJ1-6,CASSQDLTYNSPLHF
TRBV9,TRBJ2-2,CASSNSNTGELFF
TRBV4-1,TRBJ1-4,CASSQSRGLELFF
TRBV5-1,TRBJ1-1,CASSDEVDNTEAFF
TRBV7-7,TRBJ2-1,CASSLSGGASEQFF
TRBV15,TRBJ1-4,CATSPDGVGEKLFF
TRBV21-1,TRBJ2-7,CASSSSGGISYEQYF
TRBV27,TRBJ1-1,CASSFSMGLEAFF
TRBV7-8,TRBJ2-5,CASSFGAGLQETQYF
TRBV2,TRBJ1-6,CASSELLGAWNSPLHF
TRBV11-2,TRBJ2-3,CASSLAPGTVTDTQYF
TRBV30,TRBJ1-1,CASRPEDGAEAFF
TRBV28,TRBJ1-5,CASSMTGASNQPQHF
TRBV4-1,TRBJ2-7,CASSQEGQGAYEQYF
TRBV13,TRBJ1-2,CASSLDPALFGYTF
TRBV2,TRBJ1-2,CASSSSDGGYTF
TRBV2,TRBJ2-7,CASSDPLAGVVEQYF
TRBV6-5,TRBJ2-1,CASKRAGGNEQFF
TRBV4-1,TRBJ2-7,CASSQDPASDEQYF
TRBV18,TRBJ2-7,CASSPLPGHGTYEQYF
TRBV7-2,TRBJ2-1,CASSLFMPSGRHEQFF
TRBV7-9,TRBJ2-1,CASSQSWDSNNEQFF
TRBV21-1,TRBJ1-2,CAKEGTGPPVNYGYTF
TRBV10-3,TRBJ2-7,CAISGDHLYEQYF
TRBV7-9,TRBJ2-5,CASSLSLAGGVETQYF
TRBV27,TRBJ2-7,CASSLRGEIYEQYF
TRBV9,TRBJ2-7,CASSVGAITSYEQYF
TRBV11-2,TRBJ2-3,CASSSVRSGRDEGDTQYF